The next 30 T cell receptor beta chains were all read from a single sample in a study of cytomegalovirus exposure and HLA in healthy donors. PCR amplification relied on 60 Vbeta primers (plus 13 Jbeta primers). This table comes from immunoSEQ multiplex PCR, and its TCRdb copy is limited to in-frame clones, with some not included. The sample carries approximately 190,000 clones, about 81% recorded once. Sequences were obtained from PBMCs. Source of these receptors: a woman between 18 and 29 years old in good health and CMV-seropositive.

The chain carries TRBV19 and TRBJ1-1; weak D call: TRBD1 (5 bases). The V end lost 4 bases, the J end lost 3 bases, and 18 bases lay between the germline ends. This CDR3 is built from 16 residues. Germline CDR1 reads LNHDA; CDR2 reads SQIVND (reference sequence). The CDR3 nucleotides are TGTGCCAGTAGTAGATACCAGGGACTGAGGGACACTGAAGCTTTCTTT. As protein: CASSRYQGLRDTEAFF.

V gene TRBV9 combines with J gene TRBJ2-1, with TRBD2 matching over 9 bases. V gave up 2 bases and J gave up 8 bases; unmatched junction bases: 5. The CDR3 runs 14 residues. The germline gives CDR1 SGDLS, CDR2 YYNGEE. Here the CDR3 reads CASSVSGGFHEQFF. The DNA for the CDR3 is TGTGCCAGCAGCGTTAGCGGGGGCTTTCATGAGCAGTTCTTC.

The chain joins TRBV6-5 to TRBJ2-3; D unclear. Looked up from germline, CDR1 is MNHEY and CDR2 is SVGAGI. Trimming took off 5 bases at V and 1 base at J, with 4 bases between the two ends. This CDR3 has 12 residues. The CDR3 coding sequence is TGTGCCAGCAGTCAGGGCACAGATACGCAGTATTTT. Encoded protein: CASSQGTDTQYF.

This chain connects TRBV7-9 to TRBJ2-5, with TRBD2 matching over 7 bases. The trim removed 5 bases at V and 9 bases at J, leaving 18 bases unmatched. Per the germline V gene, CDR1 is SEHNR and CDR2 is FQNEAQ (reference sequence). This CDR3 has 16 amino acids. CDR3 in amino acids: CASSQSPAGDSGPQYF. The CDR3 coding sequence is TGTGCCAGCAGCCAATCCCCTGCGGGAGACAGTGGGCCCCAGTACTTC. Full variable domain (rest looked up from reference TRBV7-9 and TRBJ2-5): DTGVSQNPRHKITKRGQNVTFRCDPISEHNRLYWYRQTLGQGPEFLTYFQNEAQLEKSRLLSDRFSAERPKGSFSTLEIQRTEQGDSAMYLCASSQSPAGDSGPQYFGPGTRLLVL.

The chain has TRBV11-2 and TRBJ2-3; 14 bases are shared with TRBD2. There are 19 residues in the CDR3. With V trimmed by 4 bases and J by 3 bases, 12 bases remained unmatched. Germline V gene lookup returns CDR1 SGHAT and CDR2 FQNNGV. The CDR3 loop reads CASSSGRLAGGRGTDTQYF. CDR3 nucleotide sequence: TGTGCCAGCAGCTCCGGACGACTAGCGGGGGGGAGGGGGACAGATACGCAGTATTTT.

V is TRBV21-1 and J is TRBJ1-5. TRBV21-1 corresponds to a pseudogene. This CDR3 has 21 amino acids. CDR3: CASSKEKGRHVPYDDNQPQHF. The CDR3 region has the DNA TGTGCCAGCAGCAAAGAAAAAGGGAGGCACGTTCCTTACGACGACAATCAGCCCCAGCATTTT.

This clone was counted a single time. This chain joins TRBV6-5 and TRBJ2-3; no definite D call. Per germline, CDR1 MNHEY and CDR2 SVGAGI. The CDR3 consists of 14 residues. The V end lost 2 bases, the J end lost 3 bases, and 9 bases lay between the germline ends. The DNA of the CDR3 is TGTGCCAGCAGTTACGCCTATCGGACAGATACGCAGTATTTT. This gives the protein CASSYAYRTDTQYF.

On this clone itself: Different DNA sequences within this sample yield the same CDR3. The chain has TRBV6-5 and TRBJ1-1, with D uncertain. With 0 bases removed from V and 1 base from J, the gap between germline ends came to 3 bases. Germline V CDR1 and CDR2: MNHEY, SVGAGI. This CDR3 is built from 13 residues. CDR3 sequence (DNA): TGTGCCAGCAGTTACTCCCGGAACACTGAAGCTTTCTTT. It is translated as CASSYSRNTEAFF.

This sequence joins TRBV7-3 and TRBJ1-2, with D unresolved. This CDR3 contains 13 residues. CDR1 and CDR2 from the germline V gene are SGHTA and FQGTGA. Trimming took off 5 bases at V and 5 bases at J, with 12 bases between the two ends. As DNA, the CDR3 is TGTGCCAGCAGCGGCCCGGGCGGGTATGGCTACACCTTC. Its translation: CASSGPGGYGYTF. Supplemented by reference TRBV7-3 and TRBJ1-2, the full variable domain reads GAGVSQTPSNKVTEKGKYVELRCDPISGHTALYWYRQSLGQGPEFLIYFQGTGAADDSGLPNDRFFAVRPEGSVSTLKIQRTERGDSAVYLCASSGPGGYGYTFGSGTRLTVV.

This clone was counted a few times. CDR3 bases: TGTGCCAGCAGCGCGCGGGGGGGATACACAGATACGCAGTATTTT. This gives the protein CASSARGGYTDTQYF. The genes are TRBV7-3 and TRBJ2-3, with TRBD2 matching 9 bases. Germline assignment: CDR1 SGHTA and CDR2 FQGTGA. CDR3 length: 15 amino acids. V was clipped by 5 bases and J by 2 bases; unmatched bases: 5.

V is TRBV6-5 and J is TRBJ1-2; D possibly corresponds to TRBD1 (5 bases). V lost 2 bases and J lost 4, with 11 bases in between. Germline V gene sequence: CDR1 MNHEY, CDR2 SVGAGI. This CDR3 has 14 amino acids. The CDR3 region is CASSYAGESYGYTF. For the CDR3, the DNA is TGTGCCAGCAGTTACGCGGGGGAAAGCTATGGCTACACCTTC.

This clone was observed a single time. The chain links TRBV5-1 to TRBJ2-3; TRBD2 matches 8 bases. This CDR3 comprises 15 residues. CDR1 is SGHRS and CDR2 is YFSETQ in the germline V gene. Trimming removed 0 bases from V and 2 bases from J; junction bases left unmatched: 2. CDR3 protein: CASSLGAGVTDTQYF. The CDR3 DNA reads TGCGCCAGCAGCTTGGGAGCGGGGGTCACAGATACGCAGTATTTT.

The CDR3 sequence: CASSPGQGYRTDTQYF. CDR3 coding DNA: TGTGCCAGCAGCCCCGGACAGGGTTATCGCACAGATACGCAGTATTTT. The chain has TRBV4-2 and TRBJ2-3; TRBD1 agrees at 8 bases. The CDR3 is 16 amino acids. Germline values: CDR1 LGHNA, CDR2 YNFKEQ. Unmatched junction bases numbered 7, after V lost 4 bases and J lost 1 base.

The CDR3 region has the DNA TGTGCCAGCAGCTCTGGACTAGCGGGCCTTGGTGCTAGCACAGATACGCAGTATTTT. Translated, it gives CASSSGLAGLGASTDTQYF. The chain employs TRBV7-6 and TRBJ2-3, with 11 bases that match TRBD2. The germline gives CDR1 SGHVS, CDR2 FNYEAQ. The J segment lost 0 bases and the V segment lost 4 bases, leaving 12 bases of the junction unmatched. The CDR3 has 19 amino acids.

The J gene is TRBJ1-3, the V gene TRBV5-4; perhaps TRBD1 as D (5 bases). This CDR3 has 13 residues. Trimming removed 7 bases at V and 4 bases at J, with 12 bases between. Germline V lookup: CDR1 SGHNT, CDR2 YYREEE (reference sequence). CDR3 protein: CASYRRDGNTIYF. CDR3 nucleotides: TGTGCCAGCTACAGGAGGGACGGAAACACCATATATTTT.

The chain recombines TRBV6-1 with TRBJ1-6; D is ambiguous. V dropped 1 base and J dropped 5 bases, with 6 bases sitting between them. Looked up from germline, CDR1 is MNHNS and CDR2 is SASEGT. The CDR3 is 14 residues long. CDR3 residues: CASSEGGDNSPLHF. In DNA form, the CDR3 reads TGTGCCAGCAGTGAAGGGGGAGATAATTCACCCCTCCACTTT.

The count of this clone is one. The J gene is TRBJ1-2, the V gene TRBV4-1, with 7 nucleotides matching TRBD1. Germline V CDR1 and CDR2: MGHRA, YSYEKL. V was pared by 1 base and J by 3 bases, with 5 bases of the junction left unmatched. The CDR3 extends over 15 amino acids. This CDR3 is CASSQVGTVDYGYTF. The CDR3 DNA is TGCGCCAGCAGCCAAGTGGGGACAGTAGACTATGGCTACACCTTC.

The genes are TRBV6-5 and TRBJ1-5, with TRBD1 identical over 7 bases. CDR1 and CDR2 (germline): MNHEY, SVGAGI. This CDR3 has 13 residues. The V and J ends lost 10 bases and 5 bases, in that order; junction bases with no gene match: 8. The CDR3 reads CAIQDRDHQPQHF. In DNA, the CDR3 is TGTGCCATCCAAGACAGGGACCATCAGCCCCAGCATTTT.

With regard to this clone: Other DNA sequences in the sample encode the same CDR3. This chain links TRBV29-1 with TRBJ1-1, with D unresolved. V was cut by 4 bases and J by 2 bases, with 8 bases left in between. The CDR3 covers 12 residues. The germline CDR1 and CDR2 sequences are SQVTM and ANQGSEA. CDR3 bases: TGCAGCGTTGGGCGGCCCAACACTGAAGCTTTCTTT. Translating it yields CSVGRPNTEAFF.

The chain combines TRBV10-2 with TRBJ2-1, with 9 bases that match TRBD2. Trimming cost V 7 bases and J 3 bases; bases outside gene matches: 13. Per germline, CDR1 WSHSY and CDR2 SAAADI. The length of the CDR3 is 17 residues. The CDR3 DNA reads as TGCGCCAGCATAGGGGGTAGCGGGGGCCTCGACTACAATGAGCAGTTCTTC. Translation: CASIGGSGGLDYNEQFF.

This clone occurred a few times. The genes are TRBV7-2 and TRBJ2-3, with D perhaps TRBD1 (5 bases). This CDR3 contains 16 residues. Trimming stripped 1 base from V and 2 bases from J, with 13 bases between. In germline, CDR1 is SGHTA, CDR2 FQGNSA. This chain's CDR3 is CASSLDLGATTDTQYF. In DNA, the CDR3 is TGTGCCAGCAGCTTAGACCTAGGGGCCACCACAGATACGCAGTATTTT.

The rearrangement links TRBV5-6 to TRBJ1-2; D perhaps matches TRBD1 (5 bases). The CDR3 is 13 residues long. Germline V gene data show CDR1 as SGHDT and CDR2 as YYEEEE. The V gene lost 1 base and the J gene lost 6 bases, with 10 bases spanning the gap. CDR3 sequence: CASSLNQGHGYTF. In DNA form, the CDR3 reads TGTGCCAGCAGCTTGAATCAGGGCCATGGCTACACCTTC. Supplemented by reference TRBV5-6 and TRBJ1-2, the full variable domain reads DAGVTQSPTHLIKTRGQQVTLRCSPKSGHDTVSWYQQALGQGPQFIFQYYEEEERQRGNFPDRFSGHQFPNYSSELNVNALLLGDSALYLCASSLNQGHGYTFGSGTRLTVV.

This chain connects TRBV19 to TRBJ2-7; the match to TRBD1 covers 9 bases. The germline gives CDR1 LNHDA, CDR2 SQIVND (reference sequence). The J segment lost 6 bases and the V segment lost 5 bases, leaving 8 bases of the junction unmatched. The CDR3 length is 14 residues. Here the CDR3 DNA reads TGTGCCAGTAGTTGGGGGACAGGGAACGTCGAGCAGTACTTC. Its translation: CASSWGTGNVEQYF.

V is TRBV7-6 and J is TRBJ2-3; 13 positions agree with TRBD2. The CDR3 totals 16 residues. Looked up from germline, CDR1 is SGHVS and CDR2 is FNYEAQ. With 4 bases clipped from V and 9 bases from J, the junction kept 10 bases outside the gene matches. CDR3 amino acids: CASSSGLAGFGGTQYF. The CDR3 bases are TGTGCCAGCAGCTCGGGACTAGCGGGGTTCGGGGGGACGCAGTATTTT.

V gene TRBV30 combines with J gene TRBJ1-5; D unclear. Trimming shortened V by 0 bases and J by 3 bases, and 12 bases separated the two germline ends. Germline CDR1 is GTSNPN and CDR2 is SVGIG (reference sequence). This CDR3 has 15 amino acids. CDR3 protein: CAWSVHPFSNQPQHF. The CDR3 coding sequence is TGTGCCTGGAGTGTACATCCGTTCTCCAATCAGCCCCAGCATTTT.

The V call is TRBV6-6, the J call TRBJ2-1, with 7 nucleotides matching TRBD1. Germline CDR1 is MNHNY and CDR2 is SVGAGI (reference sequence). The CDR3 is made up of 16 amino acids. Trimming took 5 bases from V and 0 from J; bases not matched to a gene: 7. This CDR3 is CASSPGTASSYNEQFF. CDR3 DNA: TGTGCCAGCAGTCCCGGGACAGCGAGCTCCTACAATGAGCAGTTCTTC.

This chain links TRBV29-1 with TRBJ2-5; a weak D match, TRBD1 (7 bases). The J call is in doubt because the DNA end fits TRBJ2-7 better. Germline-derived CDR1 and CDR2 are SQVTM and ANQGSEA. The length of the CDR3 is 12 residues. The CDR3 spells CSAAGQTYEQYF. The CDR3 DNA sequence: TGCAGCGCCGCGGGACAGACCTACGAGCAGTACTTC.

The chain links TRBV30 to TRBJ1-2; 8 positions match TRBD1. J gave up 8 bases and V 0 bases, and 8 bases lay outside the gene matches. The CDR3 contains 14 residues. The germline V gene encodes CDR1 GTSNPN and CDR2 SVGIG (reference sequence). CDR3 coding DNA: TGTGCCTGGAGTGTAGGAGGGACAGGCGGCGGCTACACCTTC. Its protein is CAWSVGGTGGGYTF.

The rearrangement links TRBV7-2 to TRBJ2-5; TRBD2 matches 10 bases. Trimming removed 4 bases from V and 3 bases from J; junction bases left unmatched: 5. The germline V gene has CDR1 SGHTA and CDR2 FQGNSA. The CDR3 has 15 residues. DNA of the CDR3: TGTGCCAGCAGCTCGGGAGGACTAGCGGAAGAGACCCAGTACTTC. Protein product: CASSSGGLAEETQYF.

The chain recombines TRBV4-1 with TRBJ2-3; 11 bases line up with TRBD2. The junction had 7 bases not matched to a gene; V was cut back by 1 base and J by 4 bases. CDR1 is MGHRA and CDR2 is YSYEKL in the germline V gene. The CDR3 extends over 17 amino acids. The CDR3 sequence is CASSQAETSGAPDTQYF. The CDR3 DNA is TGCGCCAGCAGCCAAGCCGAGACTAGCGGGGCCCCAGATACGCAGTATTTT.